These 11 T cell receptor beta chains were sequenced from one sample in a study of blood T cell repertoires in COVID-19. Some clones are missing from TCRdb's copy, which holds only in-frame ones; the method was immunoSEQ multiplex PCR. The repertoire includes over 150,000 clones, roughly 85% of them detected once, and 8% to 9% sits in the top ten. The sequencing input was peripheral blood. The receptors were sampled from a woman aged 55-69 years with COVID-19, enrolled during active disease.

The V gene is TRBV9, the J gene TRBJ2-3, with 10 bases that match TRBD2. The CDR3 runs to 16 residues. V was clipped by 2 bases and J by 5 bases; unmatched bases: 8. Germline V CDR1 and CDR2: SGDLS, YYNGEE. Here the CDR3 DNA reads TGTGCCAGCAGCGTGTCAAATAGCGGGAGGAAAGATACGCAGTATTTT. Protein sequence: CASSVSNSGRKDTQYF. Looking up the rest from reference TRBV9 and TRBJ2-3 gives the full variable domain: DSGVTQTPKHLITATGQRVTLRCSPRSGDLSVYWYQQSLDQGLQFLIQYYNGEERAKGNILERFSAQQFPDLHSELNLSSLELGDSALYFCASSVSNSGRKDTQYFGPGTRLTVL.

The rearrangement uses TRBV2 and TRBJ2-5, with TRBD2 matching over 12 bases. Germline V lookup: CDR1 SNHLY, CDR2 FYNNEI. The CDR3 extends over 15 amino acids. The junction had 9 bases not matched to a gene; V was cut back by 6 bases and J by 7 bases. This chain's CDR3 is CASRGTSGGNRTQYF. Here the CDR3 DNA reads TGTGCCAGCAGGGGAACTAGCGGGGGGAACCGGACCCAGTACTTC.

J is TRBJ1-5 and V is TRBV10-2, with 11 bases fitting TRBD1. CDR1 and CDR2 from the germline V gene are WSHSY and SAAADI. Trimming took 7 bases from V and 6 from J; bases not matched to a gene: 5. CDR3 length: 14 residues. CDR3: CASMGQGGGQPQHF. The CDR3 DNA follows: TGCGCCAGCATGGGACAGGGGGGAGGTCAGCCCCAGCATTTT.

The CDR3 sequence: CASSESMNTEAFF. The CDR3 DNA reads as TGCGCCAGCAGTGAGTCTATGAACACTGAAGCTTTCTTT. The chain joins TRBV10-1 to TRBJ1-1; the D is unclear. The germline V and J ends were trimmed by 0 bases and 0 bases, with 2 bases remaining between them. Germline CDR1 WNHNN, CDR2 SYGVQD (reference sequence). The CDR3 spans 13 residues.

The chain uses TRBV6-5 and TRBJ1-5, with D unclear. Germline CDR1 MNHEY, CDR2 SVGAGI. Between the trimmed V and J ends, which lost 6 bases and 6 bases, there was a span of 12 bases. The CDR3 runs to 13 residues. This CDR3 reads CASSGDRGQPQHF. CDR3 DNA: TGTGCCAGCAGCGGGGATCGTGGTCAGCCCCAGCATTTT.

Remarks on this clone: Other nucleotide sequences from this sample produce the same CDR3. This chain uses TRBV5-5 with TRBJ1-5; D is possibly TRBD1 (6 bases). CDR1 SGHKS and CDR2 YYEKEE come from the germline V gene (reference sequence). The CDR3 covers 14 residues. Trimming cost V 2 bases and J 2 bases, with 8 bases left between them. The CDR3 sequence is CASSLPGGNQPQHF. The CDR3 coding sequence is TGTGCCAGCAGCTTACCAGGGGGCAATCAGCCCCAGCATTTT.

The V call is TRBV3-1 (or the pseudogene TRBV3-2), the J call TRBJ2-1; D gene uncertain. Trimming left V 4 bases short and J 7 bases short, with 8 bases between. Germline V gene sequence: CDR1 LGHDT, CDR2 YNNKEL (reference sequence). This CDR3 comprises 12 residues. The DNA for the CDR3 is TGTGCCAGCAGCCGGCTAGGAAATGAGCAGTTCTTC. Translating it yields CASSRLGNEQFF.

This clone was observed a few times. CDR3 nucleotide sequence: TGTGCCAGCTCACCCGAAGGACAGGGGGCCGGTGCTGGAAACACCATATATTTT. Its protein product is CASSPEGQGAGAGNTIYF. The J gene is TRBJ1-3, the V gene TRBV18; 11 nucleotides match TRBD1. The CDR3 extends over 18 amino acids. From germline, CDR1 is KGHSH and CDR2 LQKENI. Unmatched junction bases numbered 9, after V lost 3 bases and J lost 2 bases.

This chain links TRBV5-1 with TRBJ1-5; 8 nucleotides match TRBD1. There are 15 residues in the CDR3. The germline V gene encodes CDR1 SGHRS and CDR2 YFSETQ. Unmatched junction bases numbered 8, after V lost 3 bases and J lost 6 bases. The CDR3 bases are TGCGCCAGCAGCTCCGGGACAGGTCGGGGTCAGCCCCAGCATTTT. This sequence encodes CASSSGTGRGQPQHF.

V and J are TRBV2 and TRBJ1-1; TRBD1 is a possible D gene (5 bases). Trimming removed 11 bases from V and 5 bases from J, with 15 bases in between. This CDR3 is built from 12 residues. Germline CDR1 reads SNHLY; CDR2 reads FYNNEI. Here the CDR3 reads CASRVVATEAFF. In nucleotides, the CDR3 is TGTGCCTCCAGGGTGGTAGCAACTGAAGCTTTCTTT.

The V and J genes are TRBV18 and TRBJ2-5, with a possible D match to TRBD2 (5 bases). Germline CDR1 and CDR2: KGHSH and LQKENI. The V end lost 2 bases, the J end lost 2 bases, and 9 bases lay between the germline ends. CDR3 length equals 14 residues. The CDR3 DNA follows: TGTGCCAGCTCACCAGGGGTAGCGCAAGAGACCCAGTACTTC. Residues: CASSPGVAQETQYF.